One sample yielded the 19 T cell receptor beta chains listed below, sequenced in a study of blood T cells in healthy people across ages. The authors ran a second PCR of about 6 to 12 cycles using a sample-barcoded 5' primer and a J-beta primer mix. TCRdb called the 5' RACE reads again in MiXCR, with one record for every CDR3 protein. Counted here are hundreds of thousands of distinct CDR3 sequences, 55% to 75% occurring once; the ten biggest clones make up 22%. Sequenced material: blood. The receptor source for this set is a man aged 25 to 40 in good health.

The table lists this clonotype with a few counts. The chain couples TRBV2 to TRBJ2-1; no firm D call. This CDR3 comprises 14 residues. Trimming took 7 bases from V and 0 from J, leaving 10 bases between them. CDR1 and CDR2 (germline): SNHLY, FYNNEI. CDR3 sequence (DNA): TGTGCCAGCATCCCAGTGAGCTCCTACAATGAGCAGTTCTTC. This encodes CASIPVSSYNEQFF.

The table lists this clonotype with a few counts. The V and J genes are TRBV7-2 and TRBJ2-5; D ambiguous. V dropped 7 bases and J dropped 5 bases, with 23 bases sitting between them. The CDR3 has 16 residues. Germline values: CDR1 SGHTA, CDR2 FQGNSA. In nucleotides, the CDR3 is TGTGCCAGCACCCCCCAGCTGGCTATCACCTGGGAGACCCAGTACTTC. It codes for CASTPQLAITWETQYF.

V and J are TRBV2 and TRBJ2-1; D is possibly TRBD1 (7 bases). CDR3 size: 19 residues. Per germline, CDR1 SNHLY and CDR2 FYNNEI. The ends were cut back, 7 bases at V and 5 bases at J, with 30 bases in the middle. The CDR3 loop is CASIRFPSRGARRDNEQFF. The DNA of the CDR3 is TGTGCCAGCATTAGGTTTCCTAGCAGGGGGGCGAGACGCGACAATGAGCAGTTCTTC.

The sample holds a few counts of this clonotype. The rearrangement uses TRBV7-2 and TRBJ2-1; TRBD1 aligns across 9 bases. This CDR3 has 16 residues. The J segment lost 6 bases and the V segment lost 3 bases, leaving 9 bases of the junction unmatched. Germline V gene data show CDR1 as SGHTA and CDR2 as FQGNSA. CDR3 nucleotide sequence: TGTGCCAGCAGCTTGATGGGGACAGGGAAGTTCAATGAGCAGTTCTTC. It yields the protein CASSLMGTGKFNEQFF.

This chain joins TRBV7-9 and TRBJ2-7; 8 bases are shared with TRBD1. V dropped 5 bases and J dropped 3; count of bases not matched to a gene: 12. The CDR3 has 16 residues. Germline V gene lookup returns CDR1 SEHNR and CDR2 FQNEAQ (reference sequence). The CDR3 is CASSGETGTGFYEQYF. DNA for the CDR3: TGTGCCAGCAGCGGGGAAACGGGGACAGGATTCTACGAGCAGTACTTC.

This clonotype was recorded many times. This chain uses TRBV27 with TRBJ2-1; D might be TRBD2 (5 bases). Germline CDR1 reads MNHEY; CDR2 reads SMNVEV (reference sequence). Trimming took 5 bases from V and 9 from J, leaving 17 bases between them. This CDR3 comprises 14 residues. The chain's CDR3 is CASSPTQLAGEQFF. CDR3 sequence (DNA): TGTGCCAGCAGTCCCACCCAGCTAGCAGGTGAGCAGTTCTTC.

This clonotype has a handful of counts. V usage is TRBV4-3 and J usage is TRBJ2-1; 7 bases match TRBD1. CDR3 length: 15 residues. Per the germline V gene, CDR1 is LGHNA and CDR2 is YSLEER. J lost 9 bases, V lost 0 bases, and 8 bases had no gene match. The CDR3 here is CASSQDHGPGGEQFF. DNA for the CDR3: TGCGCCAGCAGCCAAGACCATGGGCCAGGGGGTGAGCAGTTCTTC.

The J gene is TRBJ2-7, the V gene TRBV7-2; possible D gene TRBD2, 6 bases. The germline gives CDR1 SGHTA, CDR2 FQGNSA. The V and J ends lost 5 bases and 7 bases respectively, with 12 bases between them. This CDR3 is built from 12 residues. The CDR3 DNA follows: TGTGCCAGCAGCCGGGTCGGGGGTGAGCAGTACTTC. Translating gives CASSRVGGEQYF.

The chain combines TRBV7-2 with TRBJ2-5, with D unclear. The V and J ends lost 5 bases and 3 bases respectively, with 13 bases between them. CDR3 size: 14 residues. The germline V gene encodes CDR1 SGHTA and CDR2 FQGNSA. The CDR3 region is CASSRAALEETQYF. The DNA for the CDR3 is TGTGCCAGCAGCCGAGCTGCGCTAGAAGAGACCCAGTACTTC.

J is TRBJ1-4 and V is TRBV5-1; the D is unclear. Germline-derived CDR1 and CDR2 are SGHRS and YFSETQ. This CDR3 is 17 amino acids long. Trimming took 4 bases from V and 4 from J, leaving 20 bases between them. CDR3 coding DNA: TGCGCCAGCAGCAACAACCCCGGCGAGGGAGTTAATGAAAAACTGTTTTTT. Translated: CASSNNPGEGVNEKLFF. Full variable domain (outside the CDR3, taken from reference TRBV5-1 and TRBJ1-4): KAGVTQTPRYLIKTRGQQVTLSCSPISGHRSVSWYQQTPGQGLQFLFEYFSETQRNKGNFPGRFSGRQFSNSRSEMNVSTLELGDSALYLCASSNNPGEGVNEKLFFGSGTQLSVL.

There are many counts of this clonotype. The CDR3 DNA reads as TGCGCCAGCAGCGTCCGACTAGCGGTCAACCGGGGCAATGAGCAGTTCTTC. It specifies CASSVRLAVNRGNEQFF. The chain has TRBV4-1 and TRBJ2-1; 9 nucleotides line up with TRBD2. The CDR3 runs 17 residues. Trimming removed 5 bases from V and 6 bases from J; junction bases left unmatched: 14. From germline, CDR1 is MGHRA and CDR2 YSYEKL.

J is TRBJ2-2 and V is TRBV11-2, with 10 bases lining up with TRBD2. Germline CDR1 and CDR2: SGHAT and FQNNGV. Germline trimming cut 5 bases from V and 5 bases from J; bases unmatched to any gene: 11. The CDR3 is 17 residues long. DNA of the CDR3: TGTGCCAGCAGCCCCCTCGCCGCTAGCGGGGGTACCGGGGAGCTGTTTTTT. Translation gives CASSPLAASGGTGELFF.

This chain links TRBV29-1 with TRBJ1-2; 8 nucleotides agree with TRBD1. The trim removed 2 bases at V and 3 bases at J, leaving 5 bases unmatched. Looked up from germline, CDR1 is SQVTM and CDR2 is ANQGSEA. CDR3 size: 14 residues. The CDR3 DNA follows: TGCAGCGTTGAATCGTCAGGGGGCTACTATGGCTACACCTTC. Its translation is CSVESSGGYYGYTF.

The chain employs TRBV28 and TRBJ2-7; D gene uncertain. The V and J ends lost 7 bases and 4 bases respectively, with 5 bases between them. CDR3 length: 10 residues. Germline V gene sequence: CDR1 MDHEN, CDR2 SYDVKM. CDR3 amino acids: CASKRYEQYF. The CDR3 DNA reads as TGTGCCAGCAAACGGTACGAGCAGTACTTC.

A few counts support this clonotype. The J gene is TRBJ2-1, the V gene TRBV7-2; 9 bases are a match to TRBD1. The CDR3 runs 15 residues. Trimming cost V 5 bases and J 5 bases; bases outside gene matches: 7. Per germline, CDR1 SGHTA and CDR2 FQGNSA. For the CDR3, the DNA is TGTGCCAGCAGCGCGCGGGACAGGGTGAACAATGAGCAGTTCTTC. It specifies CASSARDRVNNEQFF.

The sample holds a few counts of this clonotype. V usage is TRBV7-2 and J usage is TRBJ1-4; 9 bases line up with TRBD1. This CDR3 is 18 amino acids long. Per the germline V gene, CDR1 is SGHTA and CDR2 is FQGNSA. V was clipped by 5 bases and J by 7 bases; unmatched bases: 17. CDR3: CASSPGGTGRVLGEKLFF. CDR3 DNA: TGTGCCAGCAGCCCCGGAGGGACAGGGAGGGTCTTAGGTGAAAAACTGTTTTTT.

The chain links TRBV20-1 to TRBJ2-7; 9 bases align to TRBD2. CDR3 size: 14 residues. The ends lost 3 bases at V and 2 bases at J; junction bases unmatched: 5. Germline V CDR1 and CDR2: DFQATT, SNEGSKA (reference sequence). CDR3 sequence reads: CSARKTSGTYEQYF. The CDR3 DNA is TGCAGTGCTAGGAAGACTAGCGGAACCTACGAGCAGTACTTC.

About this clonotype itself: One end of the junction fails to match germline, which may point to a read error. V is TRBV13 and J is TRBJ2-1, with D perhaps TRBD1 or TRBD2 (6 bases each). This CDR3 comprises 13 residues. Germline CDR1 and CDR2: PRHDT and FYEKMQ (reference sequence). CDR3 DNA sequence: TGCGCCACCACGGGGGCGGGCTACAATGAGCAGTTCTTC. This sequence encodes CATTGAGYNEQFF.

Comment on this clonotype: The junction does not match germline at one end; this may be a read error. The CDR3 protein is CASREGQGVSYEQYF. The CDR3 nucleotides are TGTGCCAGCAGGGAAGGACAGGGAGTCTCCTACGAGCAGTACTTC. This chain joins TRBV2 and TRBJ2-7; 8 bases map to TRBD1. Germline V lookup: CDR1 SNHLY, CDR2 FYNNEI. The CDR3 consists of 15 residues.